This passage covers 28 T cell receptor beta chains from one sample sequenced in a study of cytomegalovirus exposure and HLA in healthy donors. Libraries were prepared by immunoSEQ multiplex PCR; TCRdb keeps only in-frame clonotypes and omits some of them. The repertoire includes under 200,000 clones, over 65% of them detected once, and more than 6.5% sits in the top ten. The sample comprised PBMCs. These receptors all come from a man aged 18 to 35 in good health and CMV-seropositive.

The chain has TRBV7-2 and TRBJ2-1, with 9 bases that match TRBD1. V lost 6 bases to trimming and J lost 4 bases; unmatched junction nucleotides: 7. Germline V gene sequence: CDR1 SGHTA, CDR2 FQGNSA. The CDR3 spans 15 residues. The CDR3 protein is CASRPPGQGYNEQFF. CDR3 in DNA: TGTGCCAGCAGACCCCCGGGACAGGGATACAATGAGCAGTTCTTC.

This clone was found once. V gene TRBV7-9 combines with J gene TRBJ2-1; D is possibly TRBD2 (6 bases). The CDR3 is 12 residues long. V dropped 10 bases and J dropped 9 bases, with 16 bases sitting between them. CDR1 is SEHNR and CDR2 is FQNEAQ in the germline V gene (reference sequence). Here the CDR3 DNA reads TGTGCCACGGAGGGCCGGGGAGGTGAGCAGTTCTTC. Translation: CATEGRGGEQFF.

J is TRBJ2-7 and V is TRBV10-3; maybe TRBD2 (6 bases). The CDR3 is made up of 15 amino acids. Germline V gene lookup returns CDR1 ENHRY and CDR2 SYGVKD. Trimming left V 2 bases short and J 2 bases short, with 13 bases between. Here the CDR3 DNA reads TGTGCCATCAGTGAGCCGGGACGGAGGGCCTACGAGCAGTACTTC. Amino acids: CAISEPGRRAYEQYF.

This chain links TRBV27 with TRBJ2-7; weak D call: TRBD1 (5 bases). The CDR3 loop spans 14 amino acids. Germline CDR1 and CDR2: MNHEY and SMNVEV (reference sequence). V was pared by 7 bases and J by 1 base, with 14 bases between. Here the CDR3 DNA reads TGTGCCAGCACCCGGCAGGGTGAGTCCTACGAGCAGTACTTC. Its protein is CASTRQGESYEQYF.

This clone has only a few counts. This chain joins TRBV5-4 and TRBJ2-2; 7 bases are a match to TRBD2. Looked up from germline, CDR1 is SGHNT and CDR2 is YYREEE (reference sequence). The J segment lost 4 bases and the V segment lost 3 bases, leaving 21 bases of the junction unmatched. The CDR3 spans 20 residues. The CDR3 nucleotides read TGTGCCAGCAGCTGCCCCCCGGGGAGCGGGAAGGGGTGTGGCACCGGGGAGCTGTTTTTT. Translating it yields CASSCPPGSGKGCGTGELFF. Using reference TRBV5-4 and TRBJ2-2 for the parts outside the CDR3, the full variable domain is ETGVTQSPTHLIKTRGQQVTLRCSSQSGHNTVSWYQQALGQGPQFIFQYYREEENGRGNFPPRFSGLQFPNYSSELNVNALELDDSALYLCASSCPPGSGKGCGTGELFFGEGSRLTVL.

The gene calls are TRBV28 and TRBJ2-1; 9 nucleotides match TRBD2. This CDR3 contains 17 residues. The ends lost 3 bases at V and 7 bases at J; junction bases unmatched: 13. The germline CDR1 and CDR2 sequences are MDHEN and SYDVKM. CDR3 nucleotide sequence: TGTGCCAGCAGTTTTCCCCCGGAGACTAGCGGCGAAAATGAGCAGTTCTTC. Translating it yields CASSFPPETSGENEQFF.

The chain uses TRBV10-3 and TRBJ2-7; the D gene is possibly TRBD1 (5 bases). The germline V and J ends were trimmed by 6 bases and 4 bases, with 13 bases remaining between them. The CDR3 length is 13 residues. The germline V gene has CDR1 ENHRY and CDR2 SYGVKD. The DNA for the CDR3 is TGTGCCATCAGAGGGGTCTCTCGGTACGAGCAGTACTTC. This gives the protein CAIRGVSRYEQYF.

The chain couples TRBV5-6 to TRBJ2-3, with a tentative D call TRBD2 (6 bases). CDR1 is SGHDT and CDR2 is YYEEEE in the germline V gene. V was shortened by 1 base and J by 6 bases, with 15 bases between the two germline ends. The CDR3 contains 15 residues. The CDR3 bases are TGTGCCAGCAGCTTGAGGCAGGGAGGTTTGGATACGCAGTATTTT. This sequence encodes CASSLRQGGLDTQYF.

The chain couples TRBV30 to TRBJ2-4; D is unresolved. The CDR3 sequence is 13 residues long. Germline CDR1 GTSNPN, CDR2 SVGIG (reference sequence). The DNA for the CDR3 is TGTGCGATGGAGAGAGCGGCCAAAAACATTCAGTACTTC. As protein: CAMERAAKNIQYF.

CDR3 bases: TGTGCCAGCAGTGGTTCAGGCTACACAGATACGCAGTATTTT. Amino acids: CASSGSGYTDTQYF. V is TRBV2 and J is TRBJ2-3; D uncertain. The CDR3 totals 14 residues. Germline CDR1 reads SNHLY; CDR2 reads FYNNEI. V lost 4 bases and J 2 bases, leaving 10 bases between the germline ends.

CDR3 nucleotide sequence: TGTGCCTGGAGTGTAGCGGGATATGAGGAGCAGTACTTC. Translating it yields CAWSVAGYEEQYF. The V call is TRBV30, the J call TRBJ2-7; 7 nucleotides match TRBD2. Per the germline V gene, CDR1 is GTSNPN and CDR2 is SVGIG (reference sequence). V lost 0 bases and J lost 7; bases outside the gene matches: 6. The CDR3 sequence is 13 residues long. Variable domain in full (rest from reference TRBV30 and TRBJ2-7): SQTIHQWPATLVQPVGSPLSLECTVEGTSNPNLYWYRQAAGRGLQLLFYSVGIGQISSEVPQNLSASRPQDRQFILSSKKLLLSDSGFYLCAWSVAGYEEQYFGPGTRLTVT.

The V and J genes are TRBV27 and TRBJ1-5; D is unclear. V shed 4 bases and J shed 7 bases, with 11 bases lying between them. Germline CDR1 MNHEY, CDR2 SMNVEV (reference sequence). The CDR3 runs 13 residues. The CDR3 sequence: CASSSGGRQPQHF. CDR3 in DNA: TGTGCCAGCAGTTCTGGAGGGAGGCAGCCCCAGCATTTT.

The V and J genes are TRBV9 and TRBJ2-1; TRBD1 might be the D (5 bases). The CDR3 is 16 amino acids. In germline, CDR1 is SGDLS, CDR2 YYNGEE. Trimming stripped 3 bases from V and 0 bases from J, with 13 bases between. In DNA, the CDR3 is TGTGCCAGCAGCGATCTCAGGGTTAGCTCCTACAATGAGCAGTTCTTC. Its protein is CASSDLRVSSYNEQFF.

V is TRBV5-1 and J is TRBJ2-7, with 10 bases aligning to TRBD2. J lost 3 bases, V lost 0 bases, and 6 bases had no gene match. CDR3 length: 16 residues. Germline V CDR1 and CDR2: SGHRS, YFSETQ. The CDR3 coding sequence is TGCGCCAGCAGCTTGGATATTAGGACTAGCGGCTACGAGCAGTACTTC. It encodes CASSLDIRTSGYEQYF.

The chain recombines TRBV6-5 with TRBJ1-2; D remains unclear. This CDR3 is built from 13 residues. Trimming cost V 5 bases and J 9 bases, with 16 bases left between them. The germline V gene encodes CDR1 MNHEY and CDR2 SVGAGI. The CDR3 loop reads CASSETEGRSYTF. The CDR3 nucleotides are TGTGCCAGCAGTGAAACCGAGGGTCGGAGCTACACCTTC.

The gene calls are TRBV6-6 and TRBJ1-5, with TRBD1 identical over 7 bases. Germline CDR1 and CDR2: MNHNY and SVGAGI (reference sequence). The CDR3 contains 15 residues. The V gene end was trimmed by 6 bases and the J gene end by 0 bases; junction bases not matched to a gene: 5. In DNA form, the CDR3 reads TGTGCCAGCAGCCCCGACAGGGTTAGCAATCAGCCCCAGCATTTT. Encoded protein: CASSPDRVSNQPQHF.

This clone was seen at least ten times. The J gene is TRBJ2-2, the V gene TRBV6-5; perhaps TRBD1 as D (6 bases). Per the germline V gene, CDR1 is MNHEY and CDR2 is SVGAGI. V was shortened by 6 bases and J by 7 bases, with 12 bases between the two germline ends. This CDR3 comprises 13 residues. In nucleotides, the CDR3 is TGTGCCAGCAGGAGCCAGGGGTACGGGGAGCTGTTTTTT. Translating gives CASRSQGYGELFF.

In its sample, this clone was seen many times. The chain couples TRBV27 to TRBJ2-2; perhaps TRBD1 as D (5 bases). The V gene's germline CDR1 is MNHEY and CDR2 SMNVEV (reference sequence). This CDR3 has 14 amino acids. V was trimmed by 4 bases and J by 5 bases, leaving 11 bases between them. The chain's CDR3 is CASSSQGWTGELFF. The DNA for the CDR3 is TGTGCCAGCAGTTCGCAGGGATGGACCGGGGAGCTGTTTTTT.

This chain joins TRBV28 and TRBJ2-7; 7 bases match TRBD2. V was pared by 1 base and J by 12 bases, with 3 bases of the junction left unmatched. The CDR3 is made up of 11 amino acids. Germline CDR1 reads MDHEN; CDR2 reads SYDVKM. CDR3 DNA sequence: TGTGCCAGCAGTTTATTCGGGGGGTGGTACTTC. Its protein is CASSLFGGWYF.

V gene TRBV30 combines with J gene TRBJ2-2; the match to TRBD1 covers 10 bases. V lost 5 bases, J lost 6 bases, and 6 bases stayed unmatched. This CDR3 comprises 14 residues. Germline lookup yields CDR1 GTSNPN and CDR2 SVGIG (reference sequence). CDR3 loop: CAWGQGVQAGELFF. The CDR3, as DNA: TGTGCCTGGGGACAGGGGGTACAAGCCGGGGAGCTGTTTTTT. Supplemented by reference TRBV30 and TRBJ2-2, the full variable domain reads SQTIHQWPATLVQPVGSPLSLECTVEGTSNPNLYWYRQAAGRGLQLLFYSVGIGQISSEVPQNLSASRPQDRQFILSSKKLLLSDSGFYLCAWGQGVQAGELFFGEGSRLTVL.

This chain joins TRBV27 and TRBJ1-4, with 8 bases lining up with TRBD1. The CDR3 length is 14 residues. CDR1 MNHEY and CDR2 SMNVEV come from the germline V gene (reference sequence). Trimming took 5 bases from V and 7 from J; bases not matched to a gene: 6. CDR3 nucleotide sequence: TGTGCCAGCAGTCCCCGGACAGGGAGTGAAAAACTGTTTTTT. It specifies CASSPRTGSEKLFF. Full variable domain (rest looked up from reference TRBV27 and TRBJ1-4): EAQVTQNPRYLITVTGKKLTVTCSQNMNHEYMSWYRQDPGLGLRQIYYSMNVEVTDKGDVPEGYKVSRKEKRNFPLILESPSPNQTSLYFCASSPRTGSEKLFFGSGTQLSVL.

This clone was seen just once. The chain carries TRBV30 and TRBJ2-3, with D unclear. Germline CDR1 GTSNPN, CDR2 SVGIG (reference sequence). Trimming took off 2 bases at V and 7 bases at J, with 7 bases between the two ends. CDR3 length: 11 amino acids. This CDR3 is CAWSPSHTQYF. CDR3 in DNA: TGTGCCTGGAGTCCGTCCCATACGCAGTATTTT.

J is TRBJ1-4 and V is TRBV7-8; 8 bases agree with TRBD1. Germline V gene lookup returns CDR1 SGHVS and CDR2 FQNEAQ. The CDR3 loop spans 14 amino acids. Trimming removed 7 bases from V and 8 bases from J; junction bases left unmatched: 9. The CDR3 loop reads CASTDRGGGEKLFF. In nucleotides, the CDR3 is TGTGCCAGCACCGACAGGGGAGGCGGAGAAAAACTGTTTTTT.

The chain is built from TRBV4-1 and TRBJ2-7, with 7 nucleotides matching TRBD1. V dropped 0 bases and J dropped 3; count of bases not matched to a gene: 11. Germline V CDR1 and CDR2: MGHRA, YSYEKL. The length of the CDR3 is 17 residues. This CDR3 is CASSQDPGQARVYEQYF. The CDR3 DNA reads as TGCGCCAGCAGCCAAGATCCCGGACAGGCCAGGGTCTACGAGCAGTACTTC.

The genes are TRBV28 and TRBJ1-2; 9 bases fit TRBD1. Germline values: CDR1 MDHEN, CDR2 SYDVKM. CDR3 length equals 16 residues. Germline trimming cut 8 bases from V and 0 bases from J; bases unmatched to any gene: 10. The CDR3 nucleotides read TGTGCCAGCGCCCCATACGGACAGGGGACTAACTATGGCTACACCTTC. It yields the protein CASAPYGQGTNYGYTF.

This chain links TRBV2 with TRBJ2-7; D may be TRBD1 (5 bases). Trimming removed 3 bases from V and 0 bases from J, with 12 bases in between. The CDR3 extends over 15 amino acids. Germline CDR1 SNHLY, CDR2 FYNNEI. The CDR3 bases are TGTGCCAGCAGTGAGGTCGGCAGGGTCTCCTACGAGCAGTACTTC. This encodes CASSEVGRVSYEQYF.

The rearrangement joins TRBV28 to TRBJ1-2; 8 nucleotides line up with TRBD1. The CDR3 runs 14 residues. Trimming removed 6 bases from V and 3 bases from J; junction bases left unmatched: 6. Germline CDR1 is MDHEN and CDR2 is SYDVKM. The CDR3 region is CASRLTGVYYGYTF. The CDR3 DNA follows: TGTGCCAGCAGGCTGACAGGGGTTTACTATGGCTACACCTTC.

The chain links TRBV5-1 to TRBJ2-4; possible D gene TRBD1, 5 bases. The CDR3 extends over 15 amino acids. Germline CDR1 and CDR2: SGHRS and YFSETQ. Trimming took off 3 bases at V and 6 bases at J, with 16 bases between the two ends. CDR3 in amino acids: CASSSRQPPGNIQYF. The CDR3 nucleotides read TGCGCCAGCAGCTCAAGACAGCCTCCAGGAAACATTCAGTACTTC.